These 21 T cell receptor beta chains originate from one sample sequenced in a study of blood T cell repertoires in COVID-19. Repertoires were generated with immunoSEQ multiplex PCR, while TCRdb's copy carries only in-frame clones and drops some. The sample has some 160,000 clones, around four fifths seen once; the top ten hold roughly 6.2%. Sequencing was performed on PBMCs or T cells enriched from blood (not recorded which). The receptors were sampled from a woman in her 40s who had recovered from COVID-19.

The chain couples TRBV5-1 to TRBJ2-1; D unclear. Germline CDR1 reads SGHRS; CDR2 reads YFSETQ. Trimming took 4 bases from V and 0 from J, leaving 14 bases between them. The CDR3 length is 16 residues. The CDR3 protein is CASSPEVVSSYNEQFF. CDR3 sequence (DNA): TGCGCCAGCAGCCCTGAGGTCGTGAGCTCCTACAATGAGCAGTTCTTC.

The V gene is TRBV7-9, the J gene TRBJ1-2; tentatively, D is TRBD1 (5 bases). Trimming left V 7 bases short and J 1 base short, with 16 bases between. The germline V gene has CDR1 SEHNR and CDR2 FQNEAQ (reference sequence). This CDR3 comprises 15 residues. CDR3 in DNA: TGTGCCAGCACCCCTAGGGGCAGCATTAACTATGGCTACACCTTC. Amino acids: CASTPRGSINYGYTF.

CDR3 bases: TGCGCCAGCAGCCAAGACAGGGGATCCTACGAGCAGTACTTC. Protein: CASSQDRGSYEQYF. The V gene is TRBV4-1, the J gene TRBJ2-7; tentatively, D is TRBD1 (6 bases). V was pared by 0 bases and J by 1 base, with 7 bases between. Looked up from germline, CDR1 is MGHRA and CDR2 is YSYEKL. The CDR3 totals 14 residues.

In this sample, this clone turned up a few times. A much larger clone differs by one base, so this may be a read error. At the DNA level, this CDR3 is encoded by other sequences in the same sample as well. The gene calls are TRBV3-1 (or the pseudogene TRBV3-2) and TRBJ2-2; D uncertain. Germline CDR1 is LGHDT and CDR2 is YNNKEL (reference sequence). This CDR3 is built from 12 residues. The ends were cut back, 0 bases at V and 7 bases at J, with 3 bases in the middle. CDR3 bases: TGTGCCAGCAGCCAAGACAGCGGGGAGCTGTTTTTT. It is translated as CASSQDSGELFF.

The V gene is TRBV7-8, the J gene TRBJ2-7, with 7 bases fitting TRBD2. With 2 bases clipped from V and 1 base from J, the junction kept 5 bases outside the gene matches. Germline V gene data show CDR1 as SGHVS and CDR2 as FQNEAQ. CDR3 length: 15 residues. The CDR3 is CASSLRRRGSYEQYF. Written as DNA, the CDR3 is TGTGCCAGCAGCTTAAGGCGGCGGGGGTCCTACGAGCAGTACTTC.

This chain connects TRBV4-2 to TRBJ2-1, with TRBD2 identical over 7 bases. The junction had 8 bases not matched to a gene; V was cut back by 0 bases and J by 3 bases. Germline-derived CDR1 and CDR2 are LGHNA and YNFKEQ. The CDR3 spans 17 residues. CDR3 sequence: CASSQESERELYNEQFF. In DNA form, the CDR3 reads TGTGCCAGCAGCCAAGAATCTGAGCGGGAACTCTACAATGAGCAGTTCTTC.

The DNA of the CDR3 is TGTGCCAGCAGCCAAGCTAAGGGGTCAGAGACCCAGTACTTC. Translation: CASSQAKGSETQYF. The chain has TRBV14 and TRBJ2-5, with D maybe TRBD1 (5 bases). The CDR3 spans 14 residues. Between the trimmed V and J ends, which lost 1 base and 4 bases, there was a span of 10 bases. Germline loops: CDR1 SGHDN, CDR2 FVKESK.

The rearrangement uses TRBV7-3 and TRBJ2-7; TRBD2 aligns across 9 bases. The ends lost 6 bases at V and 2 bases at J; junction bases unmatched: 8. Germline V gene lookup returns CDR1 SGHTA and CDR2 FQGTGA. The CDR3 has 15 amino acids. The CDR3 sequence: CASSWSAGGPYEQYF. The DNA of the CDR3 is TGTGCCAGCAGTTGGAGCGCGGGAGGGCCCTACGAGCAGTACTTC.

The V call is TRBV30, the J call TRBJ2-1; D might be TRBD1 (6 bases). Trimming shortened V by 0 bases and J by 4 bases, and 13 bases separated the two germline ends. This CDR3 is 15 amino acids long. The germline gives CDR1 GTSNPN, CDR2 SVGIG (reference sequence). The CDR3 loop is CAWSVLGTLYNEQFF. The CDR3 DNA reads as TGTGCCTGGAGTGTACTGGGGACACTTTACAATGAGCAGTTCTTC.

In its sample, this clone was seen once. The chain combines TRBV7-2 with TRBJ1-1, with 9 positions matching TRBD1. This CDR3 comprises 15 residues. Trimming at V came to 5 bases and at J to 7 bases, leaving 11 bases not matched to a gene. Germline CDR1 is SGHTA and CDR2 is FQGNSA. The CDR3 is CASSLRDREILEAFF. The CDR3 DNA is TGTGCCAGCAGCCTAAGGGACAGGGAGATACTTGAAGCTTTCTTT. The entire variable domain, with the rest obtained from reference TRBV7-2 and TRBJ1-1, is as follows: GAGVSQSPSNKVTEKGKDVELRCDPISGHTALYWYRQSLGQGLEFLIYFQGNSAPDKSGLPSDRFSAERTGGSVSTLTIQRTQQEDSAVYLCASSLRDREILEAFFGQGTRLTVV.

This clone was counted only a few times. The V and J genes are TRBV7-2 and TRBJ1-2; no firm D call. CDR3 length equals 14 residues. The germline CDR1 and CDR2 sequences are SGHTA and FQGNSA. The V gene lost 3 bases and the J gene lost 2 bases, with 10 bases spanning the gap. As DNA, the CDR3 is TGTGCCAGCAGCTTCCCCGGAGTAAACTATGGCTACACCTTC. Amino acids: CASSFPGVNYGYTF.

The chain has TRBV2 and TRBJ1-1; D remains ambiguous. The CDR3 extends over 13 amino acids. CDR1 and CDR2 from the germline V gene are SNHLY and FYNNEI. V was shortened by 7 bases and J by 1 base, with 10 bases between the two germline ends. The DNA of the CDR3 is TGTGCCAGCAATCCCGGGAGGAACACTGAAGCTTTCTTT. It codes for CASNPGRNTEAFF.

The rearrangement uses TRBV27 and TRBJ2-1, with D possibly TRBD2 on 6 matching bases. V lost 0 bases, J lost 4 bases, and 13 bases lay in between. The CDR3 consists of 16 residues. Germline lookup yields CDR1 MNHEY and CDR2 SMNVEV (reference sequence). Written as DNA, the CDR3 is TGTGCCAGCAGTTTATCTCCCGCTAGCGCGTACAATGAGCAGTTCTTC. The encoded protein is CASSLSPASAYNEQFF.

V is TRBV11-2 and J is TRBJ1-2; the match to TRBD1 covers 10 bases. Germline V CDR1 and CDR2: SGHAT, FQNNGV. The J segment lost 3 bases and the V segment lost 6 bases, leaving 7 bases of the junction unmatched. This CDR3 has 15 residues. CDR3 nucleotides: TGTGCCAGCAGACAACCGGGACAGGGGTACTATGGCTACACCTTC. This gives the protein CASRQPGQGYYGYTF.

A note on this clone: In the same sample, other DNA sequences code for this CDR3. V is TRBV5-1 and J is TRBJ2-1; 7 bases align to TRBD2. This CDR3 has 16 residues. Trimming at V came to 2 bases and at J to 0 bases, leaving 5 bases not matched to a gene. From germline, CDR1 is SGHRS and CDR2 YFSETQ. The CDR3 here is CASSFSGASSYNEQFF. The CDR3 DNA reads as TGCGCCAGCAGCTTCAGCGGGGCGAGCTCCTACAATGAGCAGTTCTTC.

This rearrangement joins TRBV6-2 or TRBV6-3 to TRBJ2-3, with TRBD1 matching 10 bases. The V segment lost 4 bases and the J segment 6 bases; nucleotides outside the gene matches: 16. The germline CDR1 and CDR2 sequences are MNHEY and SVGEGT. The CDR3 totals 18 residues. CDR3 nucleotide sequence: TGTGCCAGCAGTTCCCTCCGGACAGGGGGACGACAGCGGGATACGCAGTATTTT. Protein sequence: CASSSLRTGGRQRDTQYF.

The V and J genes are TRBV6-6 and TRBJ1-2; D call uncertain. The CDR3 totals 13 residues. CDR1 is MNHNY and CDR2 is SVGAGI in the germline V gene (reference sequence). V lost 6 bases and J lost 3, with 11 bases in between. CDR3 bases: TGTGCCAGCAGACCCGCCGGGGACTATGGCTACACCTTC. It is translated as CASRPAGDYGYTF.

This clone was seen more than once but under ten times. The chain recombines TRBV9 with TRBJ2-1, with 9 positions matching TRBD1. J was trimmed by 5 bases and V by 3 bases; bases with no gene match: 6. Germline CDR1 and CDR2: SGDLS and YYNGEE. The CDR3 has 15 residues. Written as DNA, the CDR3 is TGTGCCAGCAGCGCCGGGACAGGGATCCACAATGAGCAGTTCTTC. This gives the protein CASSAGTGIHNEQFF.

V usage is TRBV6-5 and J usage is TRBJ1-4, with a possible D match to TRBD1 (5 bases). Germline lookup yields CDR1 MNHEY and CDR2 SVGAGI. The CDR3 is 14 residues long. Trimming stripped 6 bases from V and 4 bases from J, with 12 bases between. This CDR3 reads CASRLGEGNEKLFF. The CDR3 DNA reads as TGTGCCAGCAGGCTGGGGGAGGGTAATGAAAAACTGTTTTTT.

The chain combines TRBV30 with TRBJ1-1, with D maybe TRBD1 (6 bases). Germline loops: CDR1 GTSNPN, CDR2 SVGIG (reference sequence). CDR3 size: 13 residues. V dropped 8 bases and J dropped 6 bases, with 19 bases sitting between them. The DNA of the CDR3 is TGTGCCATGGCCAAGGGGGATATATCTGAAGCTTTCTTT. Translation: CAMAKGDISEAFF. Using reference TRBV30 and TRBJ1-1 for the parts outside the CDR3, the full variable domain is SQTIHQWPATLVQPVGSPLSLECTVEGTSNPNLYWYRQAAGRGLQLLFYSVGIGQISSEVPQNLSASRPQDRQFILSSKKLLLSDSGFYLCAMAKGDISEAFFGQGTRLTVV.

The gene calls are TRBV12-3 or TRBV12-4 and TRBJ2-7, with TRBD2 as a possible D gene (5 bases). The CDR3 loop spans 13 amino acids. The V end was cut by 7 bases, the J end by 5 bases, with 15 bases between. CDR3 DNA: TGTGCCAGCACTAGCATTTCCATGGACGAGCAGTACTTC. Its protein product is CASTSISMDEQYF.